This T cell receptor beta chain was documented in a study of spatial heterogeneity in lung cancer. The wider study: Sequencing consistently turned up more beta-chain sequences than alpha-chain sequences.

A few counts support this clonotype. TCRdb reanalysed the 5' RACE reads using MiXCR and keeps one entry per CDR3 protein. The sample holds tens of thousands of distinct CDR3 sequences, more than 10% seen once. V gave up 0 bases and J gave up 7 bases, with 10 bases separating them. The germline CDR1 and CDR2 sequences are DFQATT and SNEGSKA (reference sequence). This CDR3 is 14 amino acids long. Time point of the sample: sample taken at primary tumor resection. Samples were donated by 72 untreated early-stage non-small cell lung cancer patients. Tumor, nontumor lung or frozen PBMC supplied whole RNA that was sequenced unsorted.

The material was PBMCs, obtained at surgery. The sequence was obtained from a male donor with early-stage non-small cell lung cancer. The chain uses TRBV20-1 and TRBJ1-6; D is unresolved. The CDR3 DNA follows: TGCAGTGCTAGAGACCCGGGGAACAATTCACCCCTCCACTTT. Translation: CSARDPGNNSPLHF.